This is a list of T cell receptor beta chains from one sample in a study of T cell repertoires in aging, cancer and after chemotherapy. TCRdb used MiXCR to reprocess the multiplex PCR reads, holding one entry per CDR3 protein. The sample has about 4,700 distinct CDR3 sequences; 20% to 25% are singletons. Sequencing was performed on blood. All receptors derive from a human donor in good health. The donor label of this sample is uncertain. Each CDR3 is given with its conserved first and last residue. D genes are given only for firm matches. Clone size, where shown, is once, few, many, or a class for clones that have expanded.

d_gene	v_gene	abundance	j_gene	CDR3aa	CDR3nt
NA	TRBV5-1	many	TRBJ1-4	CASSLMSREEKLFF	TGCGCCAGCAGCTTGATGTCCAGGGAGGAAAAACTGTTTTTT
TRBD1	TRBV5-4	few	TRBJ1-6	CASSVAGGSPLHF	TGTGCCAGCAGCGTCGCAGGGGGTTCACCCCTCCACTTT
NA	TRBV6-6	medium-sized	TRBJ1-4	CASSRPGAEKLFF	TGTGCCAGCAGTCGGCCAGGGGCTGAAAAACTGTTTTTT
NA	TRBV18	many	TRBJ2-5	CASSPGSRQETQYF	TGTGCCAGCTCACCGGGCAGCAGACAAGAGACCCAGTACTTC
NA	TRBV28	few	TRBJ2-7	CASSVGSVDEQYF	TGTGCCAGCAGTGTCGGGAGCGTCGACGAGCAGTACTTC
NA	TRBV20-1	few	TRBJ1-1	CSAMTAEAFF	TGCAGCGCAATGACAGCTGAAGCTTTCTTT
NA	TRBV20-1	few	TRBJ1-5	CSALRARGPQHF	TGCAGTGCTCTCCGGGCCCGTGGGCCCCAGCATTTT
TRBD1	TRBV5-1	many	TRBJ1-4	CASSLQGANEKLFF	TGCGCCAGCAGCCTCCAGGGGGCTAATGAAAAACTGTTTTTT
TRBD2	TRBV28	NA	TRBJ2-7	CASRPPTSGPYEQYF	TGTGCCAGCAGGCCGCCGACTAGCGGCCCCTACGAGCAGTACTTC
NA	TRBV29-1	medium-sized	TRBJ2-6	CSVQGASSGANVLTF	TGCAGCGTTCAGGGTGCGAGCTCTGGGGCCAACGTCCTGACTTTC
NA	TRBV5-1	medium-sized	TRBJ1-4	CASSLNYGEGVAEKLFF	TGCGCCAGCAGCTTGAACTATGGAGAGGGGGTCGCTGAAAAACTGTTTTTT
TRBD1	TRBV15	NA	TRBJ2-1	CATSRDGTGSSYNEQFF	TGTGCCACCAGCAGAGATGGGACAGGGAGCTCCTACAATGAGCAGTTCTTC
NA	TRBV28	few	TRBJ1-1	CASSLAVGPRRRLGAFF	TGTGCCAGCAGTTTAGCCGTAGGCCCGCGGAGGAGGCTTGGAGCTTTCTTT
TRBD1	TRBV20-1	NA	TRBJ2-5	CSARDLVRDRGIETQYF	TGCAGTGCTAGAGATTTGGTACGGGACAGGGGCATAGAGACCCAGTACTTC
NA	TRBV29-1	NA	TRBJ2-6	CSVGPAGANDLTF	TGCAGCGTTGGGCCAGCTGGGGCCAACGACCTTACTTTC
TRBD2	TRBV30	medium-sized	TRBJ2-5	CALTRGGSFQETQYF	TGTGCCTTGACTCGCGGGGGGTCCTTCCAAGAGACCCAGTACTTC
NA	TRBV5-5	medium-sized	TRBJ1-1	CASRRDLNTEAFF	TGTGCCAGCAGAAGAGATCTGAACACTGAAGCTTTCTTT
NA	TRBV21-1	NA	TRBJ2-1	CASCYYNEQFF	TGTGCCAGCTGTTACTACAATGAGCAGTTCTTC
NA	TRBV9	few	TRBJ2-7	CASSAARDGDYEQYF	TGTGCCAGCAGCGCCGCCCGGGACGGGGACTACGAGCAGTACTTC
NA	TRBV11-2	few	TRBJ1-1	CASSLSTLNTEAFF	TGTGCCAGCAGCTTATCAACACTAAACACTGAAGCTTTCTTT
NA	TRBV12-3/TRBV12-4	few	TRBJ1-2	CASSFMGGAGYTF	TGTGCCAGCAGTTTTATGGGGGGGGCTGGCTACACCTTC
NA	TRBV7-2	medium-sized	TRBJ2-1	CASSFSRGEQFF	TGTGCCAGCAGCTTTAGTCGCGGGGAGCAGTTCTTC
NA	TRBV11-3	large	TRBJ2-6	CASSLGRGYGANVLTF	TGTGCCAGCAGCTTAGGTCGGGGGTACGGGGCCAACGTCCTGACTTTC
TRBD1	TRBV27	NA	TRBJ2-1	CASSFRGGRINEQFF	TGTGCCAGCAGTTTCAGAGGGGGCCGAATCAATGAGCAGTTCTTC
NA	TRBV29-1	medium-sized	TRBJ2-7	CSVEAGNEQYF	TGCAGCGTTGAAGCGGGTAACGAGCAGTACTTC
NA	TRBV7-6	medium-sized	TRBJ2-1	CASSLSGINEQFF	TGTGCCAGCAGCTTATCAGGAATCAATGAGCAGTTCTTC
TRBD1	TRBV10-3	medium-sized	TRBJ1-6	CAIHEQGALNSPLHF	TGTGCCATTCACGAACAGGGGGCACTCAATTCACCCCTCCACTTT